These T cell receptor beta chains were read from a single sample in a study of sequential checkpoint blockade in melanoma. Sequenced by immunoSEQ multiplex PCR; TCRdb stores in-frame clones only, minus some. Of more than 10,000 clones detected, around 69% appear once; the ten largest clones hold 40% to 60%. The material was CD8+ T cells sorted from blood (inferred from file names), obtained from a patient given nivolumab and ipilimumab in sequence. The receptors were sampled from a human patient with melanoma. Some clones in this sample may be carry-over from other donors' samples. Both conserved end residues are part of each CDR3. Fields, in order: V gene, CDR3 protein.

TRBV19 | CASSLQGRAHNEQFF
TRBV4-1 | CASSPHQANTEAFF
TRBV27 | CASRTPGGVHADTQYF
TRBV4-3 | CASSQDRGSGANVLTF
TRBV9 | CASSIRGQGAYEQYF
TRBV5-1 | CASSWGGNQPQHF
TRBV10-3 | CATGDRVYEQFF
TRBV4-3 | CASSQDSFSRGSEAFF
TRBV5-6 | CASHTTGGYTSYEQYF
TRBV2 | CASRNRQGPNYEQYF
TRBV5-1 | CASSLRRQGAANEKLFF
TRBV4-3 | CASSQERGSIRDTQYF
TRBV7-9 | CASSARTGAEAFF
TRBV27 | CASSLSGLINEQYF
TRBV7-9 | CASSLESGLHSYEQYF
TRBV29-1 | CSVEGTESSYNEQFF
TRBV15 | CATKGVPEEQYF
TRBV15 | CATSRGQRENEKLFF
TRBV9 | CASSVDGGLEAFF
TRBV5-1 | CASTMGGRGATDTQYF
TRBV4-3 | CASSQADRPGNEQYF
TRBV28 | CASSLAPNEQFF
TRBV27 | CASSLSRRGTDTQYF
TRBV27 | CASSFQTGDIQYF
TRBV6-5 | CASSAGTSGSYEQYF
TRBV13 | CASSRSGGEETQYF
TRBV28 | CASSPEAGALETQYF
TRBV5-6 | CASSSTRNLRYTQSEQYF
TRBV4-3 | CASSAGAASNTGELFF
TRBV9 | CASSARHMPEEKLFF
TRBV9 | CASSSNPRGQESDTQYF
TRBV6-1 | CASSEDGSLYEQYF
TRBV27 | CASSFSGKTQYF
TRBV9 | CASSSGTGSYEQYF
TRBV6-5 | CASSYPPDTQYF
TRBV27 | CASSLSAGGELDTQYF